This T cell receptor (beta chain) was observed in a study of CD8 T cells in Susac syndrome. Study-wide points: The study conceded that its TCR sequencing and HLA analysis involved relatively few individuals.

The sample holds one count of this clonotype. Its antigen is undetermined. J was trimmed by 1 base and V by 0 bases; bases with no gene match: 8. This CDR3 contains 19 residues. In germline, CDR1 is DFQATT, CDR2 SNEGSKA (reference sequence). Random hexamers were used to reverse transcribe the RNA input (about 0.5 to 1 ug). TCRdb analysed the immunoSEQ multiplex PCR reads with MiXCR anew, one entry per CDR3 protein. The table records about 300,000 distinct CDR3 sequences, 92% of them present only once. The sequenced material came from CD4+ T cells from PBMCs. The V call is TRBV20-1, the J call TRBJ2-1; TRBD2 matches 14 bases. This receptor was identified in a human donor with multiple sclerosis. CDR3 nucleotides: TGCAGTGCTAGAGATCTGGGACTAGCGGGAGTAATGTCCTACAATGAGCAGTTCTTC. Translating gives CSARDLGLAGVMSYNEQFF.